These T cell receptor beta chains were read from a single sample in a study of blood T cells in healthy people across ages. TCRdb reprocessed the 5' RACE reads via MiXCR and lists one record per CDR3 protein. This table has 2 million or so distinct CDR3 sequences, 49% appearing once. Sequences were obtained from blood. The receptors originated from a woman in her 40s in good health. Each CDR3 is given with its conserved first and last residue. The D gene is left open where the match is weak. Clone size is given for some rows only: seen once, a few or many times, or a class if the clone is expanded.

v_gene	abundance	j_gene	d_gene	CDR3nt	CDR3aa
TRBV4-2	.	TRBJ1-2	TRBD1	TGTGCCAGCAGCCAAGCGGAGAGAACAGGGGATGGCTACACCTTC	CASSQAERTGDGYTF
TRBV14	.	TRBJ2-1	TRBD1	TGTGCCAGCAGCCAAGGTGTGACAGGGGTTCTCAATGAGCAGTTCTTC	CASSQGVTGVLNEQFF
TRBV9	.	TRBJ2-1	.	TGTGCCAGCGGGGGGGCCGCCTACAATGAGCAGTTCTTC	CASGGAAYNEQFF
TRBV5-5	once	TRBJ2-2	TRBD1	TGTGCCAGCAGCCGTGGACAGGGTGAAACGAACACCGGGGAGCTGTTTTTT	CASSRGQGETNTGELFF
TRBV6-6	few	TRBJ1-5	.	TGTGCCAGCTCCCCGGGGGCGGCGAATCAGCCCCAGCATTTT	CASSPGAANQPQHF
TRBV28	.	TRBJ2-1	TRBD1	TGTGCCAGCAAGACGGGGGGACAGGGACTCGATGAGCAGTTCTTC	CASKTGGQGLDEQFF
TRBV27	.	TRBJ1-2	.	TGTGCCAGCAGTCCCCTGACAGAGGGCTTTATGAGCTACACCTTC	CASSPLTEGFMSYTF
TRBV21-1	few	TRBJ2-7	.	TGTGCCAGCAGCAACTACGGGACAGGGTCCTACGAGCAGTACTTC	CASSNYGTGSYEQYF
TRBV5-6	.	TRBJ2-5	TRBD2	TGTGCCAGCAGCTATGGGACTATCGAAGAGACCCAGTACTTC	CASSYGTIEETQYF
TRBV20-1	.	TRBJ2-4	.	TGCAGTGCTCGTAGAGGGCACATTCAGTACTTC	CSARRGHIQYF
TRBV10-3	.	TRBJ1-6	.	TGTGCCATCAGTGAGTCCAGCGTAAGCTCCTATAATTCACCCCTCCACTTT	CAISESSVSSYNSPLHF
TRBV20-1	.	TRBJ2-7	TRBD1	TGCAGTGCTCGGGCCCGACCGGGACAGGGGAGGGTTAGCTCCTACGAGCAGTACTTC	CSARARPGQGRVSSYEQYF
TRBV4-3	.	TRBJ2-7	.	TGCGCCAGCAGCCAAGACCGAACTGCTGTCTACGAGCAGTACTTC	CASSQDRTAVYEQYF
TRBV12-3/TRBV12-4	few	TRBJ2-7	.	TGTGCCAGCAGTCAACAGGGCAATCTCTACGAGCAGTACTTC	CASSQQGNLYEQYF
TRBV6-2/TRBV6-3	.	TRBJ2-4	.	TGTGCCAGCAGTAACGGACGCACCCAGTACTTC	CASSNGRTQYF
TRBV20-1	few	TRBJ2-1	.	TGCAGTGCTATGAAGACAGTAAGCTCCTACAATGAGCAGTTCTTC	CSAMKTVSSYNEQFF
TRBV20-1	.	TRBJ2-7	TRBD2	TGCAGTGCTGACAACCCGGCGGGGGGGCCTTACGAGCAGTACTTC	CSADNPAGGPYEQYF
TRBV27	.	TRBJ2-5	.	TGTGCCAGCAGTTTATCCCAGGTTGAGACCCAGTACTTC	CASSLSQVETQYF
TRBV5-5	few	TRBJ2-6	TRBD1	TGTGCCAGCAGCGCCGCCGGGACAGGGAGACCTGGGGCCAACGTCCTGACTTTC	CASSAAGTGRPGANVLTF
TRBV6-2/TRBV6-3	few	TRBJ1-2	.	TGTGCCAGCAGTTACCTTGCTACAGGGTATGGCTACACCTTC	CASSYLATGYGYTF
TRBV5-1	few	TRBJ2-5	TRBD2	TGCGCCAGCGCAACTAGCGTGCAACAAGAGACCCAGTACTTC	CASATSVQQETQYF
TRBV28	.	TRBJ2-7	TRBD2	TGTGCCAGCAGTCTCGGCAGCGGGGGGCTTAGACTCTACGAGCAGTACTTC	CASSLGSGGLRLYEQYF
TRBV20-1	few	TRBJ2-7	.	TGCAGTGCTAGAGACTCCAAGGGAACCTACGAGCAGTACTTC	CSARDSKGTYEQYF
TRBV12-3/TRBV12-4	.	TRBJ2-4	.	TGTGCCAGCAATTTAGTGGGGCTAGCCAAAAACATTCAGTACTTC	CASNLVGLAKNIQYF
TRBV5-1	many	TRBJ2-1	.	TGCGCCAGCAGCTTGGTCGCAGGTAGAGATGAGCAGTTCTTC	CASSLVAGRDEQFF
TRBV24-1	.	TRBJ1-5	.	TGTGCCACCAGTGACCAGGGATCCGGCCAGCCCCAGCATTTT	CATSDQGSGQPQHF
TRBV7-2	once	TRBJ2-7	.	TGTGCCAGCAGCTTAGATTCGGACGTCGACTACAATGAGCAGTACTTC	CASSLDSDVDYNEQYF
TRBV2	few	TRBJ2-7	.	TGTGCCAGCAGTGTCGGACAGGCGGACTACGAGCAGTATTTC	CASSVGQADYEQYF
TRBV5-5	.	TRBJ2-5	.	TGTGCCAGTAGCTTGGGTACGGAGAGAAAGCAGTACTTC	CASSLGTERKQYF